Below, 6 T cell receptor beta chains from the same sample are listed, as sequenced in a study of T-cell reconstitution after alpha-beta-depleted transplantation in children. The TCRbeta library was prepared with unique molecular identifiers. TCRdb itself ran the PCR reads through MiXCR, one entry per CDR3 protein. The sample lists 450,000 to 550,000 distinct CDR3 sequences; roughly 10% were seen once. The sample in question was PBMCs, mostly from graft donor cells, obtained 180 days after TCRalphabeta/CD19-depleted stem cell transplant. These receptors were obtained from a female patient between 2 and 15 years old who had a stem cell transplant for aplastic anemia, so the T cells may come from the graft donor.

This clonotype was seen a few times. The chain employs TRBV5-1 and TRBJ1-1; no clear D. From germline, CDR1 is SGHRS and CDR2 YFSETQ. This CDR3 has 16 residues. V was cut by 0 bases and J by 2 bases, with 14 bases left in between. The CDR3 loop is CASSLVQRAPNTEAFF. As DNA, the CDR3 is TGCGCCAGCAGCTTGGTCCAGAGGGCCCCTAACACTGAAGCTTTCTTT.

This clonotype has more than one count but fewer than ten. The chain recombines TRBV11-2 with TRBJ1-2; maybe TRBD1 (6 bases). Germline V gene lookup returns CDR1 SGHAT and CDR2 FQNNGV. Trimming shortened V by 2 bases and J by 4 bases, and 14 bases separated the two germline ends. CDR3 length: 15 residues. DNA for the CDR3: TGTGCCAGCAGCTTAACAGGGACTTTTATCTATGGCTACACCTTC. Its protein product is CASSLTGTFIYGYTF.

This chain connects TRBV11-2 to TRBJ1-4; D is uncertain. Per the germline V gene, CDR1 is SGHAT and CDR2 is FQNNGV. There are 18 residues in the CDR3. Trimming took 1 base from V and 0 from J, leaving 15 bases between them. In nucleotides, the CDR3 is TGTGCCAGCAGCTTAGTGTCCAAGACGTTTGCAACTAATGAAAAACTGTTTTTT. Encoded protein: CASSLVSKTFATNEKLFF.

This clonotype was detected a few times. This sequence joins TRBV20-1 and TRBJ2-5, with 10 bases aligning to TRBD2. The CDR3 is 14 residues long. Germline loops: CDR1 DFQATT, CDR2 SNEGSKA (reference sequence). Unmatched junction bases numbered 6, after V lost 3 bases and J lost 5 bases. CDR3: CSASVGAGGETQYF. CDR3 DNA sequence: TGCAGTGCTAGCGTGGGAGCGGGAGGGGAGACCCAGTACTTC.

In this sample, this clonotype turned up a few times. The chain uses TRBV20-1 and TRBJ2-1, with 9 bases identical to TRBD2. Germline V gene sequence: CDR1 DFQATT, CDR2 SNEGSKA (reference sequence). The CDR3 extends over 18 amino acids. J gave up 8 bases and V 0 bases, and 17 bases lay outside the gene matches. The CDR3 sequence is CSARDQFGGTSRTDEQFF. CDR3 sequence (DNA): TGCAGTGCTAGAGATCAGTTCGGAGGGACTAGCAGGACCGATGAGCAGTTCTTC.

This clonotype has just a few counts. The chain uses TRBV24-1 and TRBJ2-1; D remains ambiguous. The CDR3 spans 16 residues. CDR1 and CDR2 from the germline V gene are KGHDR and SFDVKD. The ends were cut back, 3 bases at V and 0 bases at J, with 11 bases in the middle. The CDR3 loop is CATSDSYTSSYNEQFF. CDR3 DNA: TGTGCCACCAGTGATAGCTACACCTCCTCCTACAATGAGCAGTTCTTC.